This T cell receptor beta chain was observed in a study of T cell changes during pregnancy in multiple sclerosis (dated by TCRdb to about 2019). A note on the overall study: The study looked at changes in the T cell repertoire across pregnancy in women with multiple sclerosis.

Of note for this clone: Its antigen remains unidentified. No base quality information exists; no much larger clone differs at one position.

Trimming removed 3 bases from V and 1 base from J; the gene matches leave 9 bases unexplained. The CDR3, cysteine through phenylalanine, is 17 amino acids long. The DNA shown is the 51-base CDR3, in frame from base 1. CDR1 and CDR2 are read off the germline V gene as SGHVS and FQNEAQ. Libraries were built with the immunoSEQ multiplex PCR assay. TCRdb provides this immuneACCESS table in a form limited to in-frame rearrangements. Some clones are lacking; in checked studies, under half of them reflect an unresolved V gene, and why the rest are absent is not known. The sample has 9,500 to 14,000 clones on record, roughly 80% of them singletons. Of the sample, around 10% falls within the top ten clones.

The sequences come from CD8+ T cells from peripheral blood mononuclear cells, collected after pregnancy. The chain joins TRBV7-8 to TRBJ1-5; 7 bases in the junction line up with TRBD1. The origin of this receptor is a female donor in good health, enrolled as a control in a pregnancy study. The CDR3 here reads CASSFMGGRGSNQPQHF. The bases are TGTGCCAGCAGCTTTATGGGGGGCAGGGGGAGCAATCAGCCCCAGCATTTT.